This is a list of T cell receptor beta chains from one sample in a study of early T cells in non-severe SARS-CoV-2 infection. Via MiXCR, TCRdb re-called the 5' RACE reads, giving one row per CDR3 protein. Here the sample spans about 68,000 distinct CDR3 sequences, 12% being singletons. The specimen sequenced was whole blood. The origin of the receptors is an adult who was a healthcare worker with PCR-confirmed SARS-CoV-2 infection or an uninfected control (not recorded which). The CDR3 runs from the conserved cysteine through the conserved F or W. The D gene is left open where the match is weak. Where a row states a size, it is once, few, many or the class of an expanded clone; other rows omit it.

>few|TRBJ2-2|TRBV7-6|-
TGTGCCAGCAGCTTAACCCCAGGGACCGGGGAGCTGTTTTTT
CASSLTPGTGELFF
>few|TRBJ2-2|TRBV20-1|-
TGCAGTGTGAGCAGGGAGGACCCCGGGGAGCTGTTTTTT
CSVSREDPGELFF
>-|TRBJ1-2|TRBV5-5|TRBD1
TGTGCCAGCAGCTTGGGTGCTACAGGGGTCTATGGCTACACCTTC
CASSLGATGVYGYTF
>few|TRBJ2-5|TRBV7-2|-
TGTGCCAGCAGCTTAGCGGGGGCTACCCAAGAGACCCAGTACTTC
CASSLAGATQETQYF
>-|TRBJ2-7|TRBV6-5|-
TGTGCCAGCAGCTTAGGACAGTACTACGAGCAGTACTTC
CASSLGQYYEQYF
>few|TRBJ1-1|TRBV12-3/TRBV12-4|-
TGTGCCAGCAGTTTTTGGGGCTTGGGCACTGAAGCTTTCTTT
CASSFWGLGTEAFF
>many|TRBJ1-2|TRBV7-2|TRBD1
TGTGCCAGCAGCCTGGCCCGGCGGGATGGGACAGAGGATGGCTACACCTTC
CASSLARRDGTEDGYTF
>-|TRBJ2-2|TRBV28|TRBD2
TGTGCCAGCAGCCACACTAGCGTCTCCGGGGAGCTGTTTTTT
CASSHTSVSGELFF
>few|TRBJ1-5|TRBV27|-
TGTGCCAGCAGTTTATCTCGCAGGATAAGCAATCAGCCCCAGCATTTT
CASSLSRRISNQPQHF
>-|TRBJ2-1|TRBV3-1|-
TGTGCCAGCAGCCAAGTCCCAGGTTTAAATGAGCAGTTCTTC
CASSQVPGLNEQFF
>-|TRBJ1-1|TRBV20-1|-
TGCAGTGCTAGAGATAATAGGCAGGGAGGAACTGAAGCTTTCTTT
CSARDNRQGGTEAFF
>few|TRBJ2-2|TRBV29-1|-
TGCAGCGTTGCGCGATCTTATTCGGCCGGGGAGCTGTTTTTT
CSVARSYSAGELFF
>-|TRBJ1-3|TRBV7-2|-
TGTGCCAGCAGCTTAGGAAACGGAGGAAACACCATATATTTT
CASSLGNGGNTIYF
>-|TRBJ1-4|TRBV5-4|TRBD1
TGTGCCAGCAGCCGGGACAGGGGAAGCGAAAAACTGTTTTTT
CASSRDRGSEKLFF
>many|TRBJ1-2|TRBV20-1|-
TGCAGTTACTTCAATAGACAAAATGGCTACACCTTC
CSYFNRQNGYTF
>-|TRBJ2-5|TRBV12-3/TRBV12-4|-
TGTGCCAGCAGGCCCCCGGGACCCCAAGAGACCCAGTACTTC
CASRPPGPQETQYF
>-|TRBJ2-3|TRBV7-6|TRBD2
TGTGCCAGCAGCTTAGAAGGGCGGGGGGGCGCCGATACGCAGTATTTT
CASSLEGRGGADTQYF
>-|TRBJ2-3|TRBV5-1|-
TGCGCCAGCAGCTTTGGGGGGGCTAGCACAGATACGCAGTATTTT
CASSFGGASTDTQYF
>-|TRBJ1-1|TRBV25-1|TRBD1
TGTGCCAGCAGTTTGGACAGGCCTAGCGGCACTGAAGCTTTCTTT
CASSLDRPSGTEAFF
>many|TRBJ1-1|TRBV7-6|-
TGTGCCAGCAGCTTTAGCGAGGACCCGAACACTGAAGCTTTCTTT
CASSFSEDPNTEAFF
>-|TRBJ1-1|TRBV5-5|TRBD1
TGTGCCAGCAGCCGCAGTCCCGGGACAGCCCTGGGCACTGAAGCTTTCTTT
CASSRSPGTALGTEAFF
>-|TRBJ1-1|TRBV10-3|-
TGTGCCATCTCCCCCGGGGGGGGCCCCCCGACCACTGAAGCTTTCTTT
CAISPGGGPPTTEAFF
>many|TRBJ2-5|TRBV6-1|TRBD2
TGTGCCAGCAGTGAACGAGCGGGGGGGCCGGAGACCCAGTACTTC
CASSERAGGPETQYF
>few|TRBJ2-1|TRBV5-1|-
TGCGCCAGCAGGGAATTAAGCTACAATGAGCAGTTCTTC
CASRELSYNEQFF
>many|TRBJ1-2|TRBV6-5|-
TGTGCCAGCGGGCGCCAGGTCAACTATGGCTACACCTTC
CASGRQVNYGYTF
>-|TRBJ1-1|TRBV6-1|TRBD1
TGTGCCAGCAGTATAGGACAGGGTTGGAGCGAAGCTTTCTTT
CASSIGQGWSEAFF
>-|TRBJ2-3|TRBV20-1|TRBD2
TGCAGTGCCCCCCCCCTAGCGGGCCGCACAGATACGCAGTATTTT
CSAPPLAGRTDTQYF
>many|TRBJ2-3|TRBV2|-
TGTGCCAGCAGAGGGGAATACACAGATACGCAGTATTTT
CASRGEYTDTQYF
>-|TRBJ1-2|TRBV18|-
TGTGCCAGCTCACCTAAGACAGAGAATAACTATGGCTACACCTTC
CASSPKTENNYGYTF
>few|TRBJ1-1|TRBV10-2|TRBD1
TGCGCCAGCAGTTTAGACAGGGGGTTTTACACTGAAGCTTTCTTT
CASSLDRGFYTEAFF
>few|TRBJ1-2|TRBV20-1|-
TGCAGTGCTAGAGATGCGCGGGGGGCTAACTATGGCTACACCTTC
CSARDARGANYGYTF
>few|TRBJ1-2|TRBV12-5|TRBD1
TGTGCTAGTGGTTTGGACCTGACAGGGGGCGCGTATGGCTACACCTTC
CASGLDLTGGAYGYTF
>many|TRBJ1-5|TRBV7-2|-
TGTGCCAGCAGCTTAGGAGGGCCCCAGCATTTT
CASSLGGPQHF
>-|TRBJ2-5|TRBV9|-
TGTGCCAGCAGCGTAGCCCCGTCAGGGGCCCAAGAGACCCAGTACTTC
CASSVAPSGAQETQYF
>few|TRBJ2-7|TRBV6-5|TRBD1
TGTGCCACAACGGGACAGGTGTCCTACGAGCAGTACTTC
CATTGQVSYEQYF
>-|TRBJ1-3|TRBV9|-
TGTGCCAGCAGCGAGGATGGAAACACCATATATTTT
CASSEDGNTIYF
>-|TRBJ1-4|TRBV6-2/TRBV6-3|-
TGTGCCAGCTCGAGCCGGACCGCCGCTGCCCAAAAACTGTTTTTT
CASSSRTAAAQKLFF
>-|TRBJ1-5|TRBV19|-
TGTGCCAGTGATCCATGGTATAGCAATCAGCCCCAGCATTTT
CASDPWYSNQPQHF
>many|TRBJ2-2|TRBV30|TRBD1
TGTGCCTGGAGCCGGTTTACAGGGGGTGACACCGGGGAGCTGTTTTTT
CAWSRFTGGDTGELFF
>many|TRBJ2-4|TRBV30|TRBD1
TGTGCCTGGAGTCCCCAACAGGGGGCCCTTTTCTTC
CAWSPQQGALFF
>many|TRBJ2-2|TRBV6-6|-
TGTGCCAGCAGTTACGCCCCTAGCCCCGGGGAGCTGTTTTTT
CASSYAPSPGELFF
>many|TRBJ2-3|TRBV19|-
TGTGCCAGTAGTATAGATGGCGATACGCAGTATTTT
CASSIDGDTQYF
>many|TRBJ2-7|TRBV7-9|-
TGTGCCAGCAGCCCCCGATTCCCCGAGCAGTACTTC
CASSPRFPEQYF
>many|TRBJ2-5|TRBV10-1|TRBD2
TGCGCCAGCAGTGAGGGACTAGCGGGGGCCCAAGAGACCCAGTACTTC
CASSEGLAGAQETQYF
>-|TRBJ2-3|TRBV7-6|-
TGTGCCAGCAGCTCAGAGGGGGGCACAGATACGCAGTATTTT
CASSSEGGTDTQYF
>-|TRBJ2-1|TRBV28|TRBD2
TGTGCCAGCAGTTTTCTGGCGGGGGGTCTGGATGAGCAGTTCTTC
CASSFLAGGLDEQFF
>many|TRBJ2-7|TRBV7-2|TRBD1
TGTGCCAGCAGCTCCTACAGGGGACCGCCTTACGAGCAGTACTTC
CASSSYRGPPYEQYF
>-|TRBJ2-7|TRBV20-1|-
TGCAGTGCTAGAAAGGACAGCTACGAGCAGTACTTC
CSARKDSYEQYF
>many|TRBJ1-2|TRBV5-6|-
TGTGCCAGCAGCTTGGTGGCGGGACCCGATGGCTACACCTTC
CASSLVAGPDGYTF
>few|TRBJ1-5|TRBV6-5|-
TGTGCCAGCAGTTACTCCGGGACAAGTAATCAGCCCCAGCATTTT
CASSYSGTSNQPQHF
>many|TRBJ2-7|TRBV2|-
TGTGCCAGCAGTGAATCTATCGGGGGTACCAAGATTTGGGAGCAGTACTTC
CASSESIGGTKIWEQYF
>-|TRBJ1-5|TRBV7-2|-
TGTGCCAGCAGCTTAGGACAGGTGAAGAATCAGCCCCAGCATTTT
CASSLGQVKNQPQHF
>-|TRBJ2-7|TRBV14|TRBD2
TGTGCCAGCAGCCTTAGGCGGGAGTGGTACTTC
CASSLRREWYF
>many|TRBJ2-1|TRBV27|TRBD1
TGTGCCAGCAGTCCACACCTAGGACAGGGAGAGCATGAGCAGTTCTTC
CASSPHLGQGEHEQFF